This T cell receptor beta chain was documented in a study of blood T cells in healthy people across ages. The second PCR ran roughly 7 to 12 cycles with a sample-barcoded 5' primer and J-beta primers. With 12 random nucleotides, a template-switch adaptor tagged each individual cDNA molecule. All samples gave at least 2.5 million CDR3-containing paired-end reads. TCRdb used MiXCR to reprocess the 5' RACE reads, holding one entry per CDR3 protein. The table lists about 900,000 distinct CDR3 sequences, approximately 49% of them singletons. The sample holds many counts of this clonotype. The CDR3 consists of 17 residues. The junction had 10 bases not matched to a gene; V was cut back by 4 bases and J by 5 bases. Looked up from germline, CDR1 is SGHTA and CDR2 is FQGNSA.

The rearrangement links TRBV7-2 to TRBJ2-1; TRBD2 matches at 11 bases. The sequenced sample consisted of blood. This clonotype originated in a man aged 25 to 40 in good health. The CDR3 loop reads CASSSASGGTEDNEQFF. The CDR3 coding sequence is TGTGCCAGCAGCTCCGCTAGCGGGGGGACCGAGGACAATGAGCAGTTCTTC.